This TCR beta chain appears in the sequencing data of a study of shared clonotypes between healthy human individuals. For this clone: What it binds is not known.

Study outcomes and limitations: For sorted subsets, rarefaction showed incomplete sequencing despite large depth.

In the authors' workflow: In the immunoSEQ data, sequences were junction-only and lacked quality scores, so filtering differed. Data came from immunoSEQ multiplex PCR; TCRdb stores just in-frame clones and leaves some out. V and J calls and clone size follow that table, whereas D and trimming were derived from the DNA. The top ten hold 0.85% to 1.3% of the sample, which has about 2 million clones, about 95% seen once. V lost 0 bases and J 0 bases, leaving 13 bases between the germline ends. The CDR3 has 18 amino acids. Germline values: CDR1 SGHNT, CDR2 YYREEE (reference sequence). Naive-designated CD8 cells lacked CD45RO, were positively enriched for CCR7, and omitted terminally differentiated effector memory CD45RA+ cells.

Material for sequencing was naive CD8+ T cells sorted from blood. The rearrangement links TRBV5-4 to TRBJ1-6; the D is unclear. The clonotype originates from a man aged 18 to 30 in good health. The CDR3 spells CASSLGLDRDSYNSPLHF. The CDR3 bases are TGTGCCAGCAGCTTGGGACTCGATCGGGACTCCTATAATTCACCCCTCCACTTT. Full variable domain (outside the CDR3, taken from reference TRBV5-4 and TRBJ1-6): ETGVTQSPTHLIKTRGQQVTLRCSSQSGHNTVSWYQQALGQGPQFIFQYYREEENGRGNFPPRFSGLQFPNYSSELNVNALELDDSALYLCASSLGLDRDSYNSPLHFGNGTRLTVT.